Below are 8 T cell receptor beta chains sequenced from a single sample in a study of T cells expressing NK-cell markers. TCRdb re-called the 5' RACE reads and shows each CDR3 protein once, DNA omitted. Listed are roughly 350,000 distinct CDR3 sequences; around 5.2% falls within the top ten. The sample consisted of blood T cells: a sorted CD56 or NKG2C T cell subset, CD4+ or CD8+ T cells, or bulk PBMC T cells (not recorded which). These receptors all stem from a man aged 18-70 years in good health.

The chain joins TRBV20-1 to TRBJ1-5; TCRdb's D call, TRBD1, is unchecked because there is no DNA. This CDR3 contains 17 residues. Germline V lookup: CDR1 DFQATT, CDR2 SNEGSKA (reference sequence). The CDR3 spells CSAREGQGIWGNQPQHF.

V gene TRBV7-6 combines with J gene TRBJ1-3; as DNA is missing, the TRBD1 call by TCRdb cannot be tested. The length of the CDR3 is 15 residues. Germline V gene data show CDR1 as SGHVS and CDR2 as FNYEAQ. CDR3 in amino acids: CASSLAYGQGNTIYF.

The rearrangement uses TRBV7-6 and TRBJ2-3; TCRdb's D gene call, TRBD1, goes unchecked for lack of DNA. Germline CDR1 reads SGHVS; CDR2 reads FNYEAQ. There are 17 residues in the CDR3. The CDR3 protein is CASSSYPAGRGTDTQYF. Together with reference TRBV7-6 and TRBJ2-3, the CDR3 gives the full variable domain: GAGVSQSPRYKVTKRGQDVALRCDPISGHVSLYWYRQALGQGPEFLTYFNYEAQQDKSGLPNDRFSAERPEGSISTLTIQRTEQRDSAMYRCASSSYPAGRGTDTQYFGPGTRLTVL.

The chain recombines TRBV5-1 with TRBJ1-2. Germline CDR1 is SGHRS and CDR2 is YFSETQ. The CDR3 contains 12 residues. This CDR3 reads CASSISNYGYTF.

The chain carries TRBV20-1 and TRBJ2-3; the TRBD2 assignment by TCRdb is unverifiable without DNA. The CDR3 consists of 15 residues. Germline CDR1 is DFQATT and CDR2 is SNEGSKA (reference sequence). This chain's CDR3 is CSARGLAVVTDTQYF.

This chain uses TRBV6-1 with TRBJ2-2; TCRdb gives TRBD2 as the D gene, but with no DNA this cannot be confirmed. The CDR3 extends over 14 amino acids. CDR1 MNHNS and CDR2 SASEGT come from the germline V gene. The CDR3 sequence: CASSPERGRGELFF.

CDR3: CASSPSGGYVYEQYF. This chain joins TRBV7-4 and TRBJ2-7; the TCRdb call, TRBD1, lacks DNA for checking. The CDR3 sequence is 15 residues long. The germline gives CDR1 SGHVT, CDR2 SQSDAQ.

The CDR3 sequence is CASSFISGGTEAFF. The chain has TRBV7-6 and TRBJ1-1; the TRBD1 assignment by TCRdb is unverifiable without DNA. CDR1 and CDR2 (germline): SGHVS, FNYEAQ. This CDR3 spans 14 amino acids.